This T cell receptor beta chain is drawn from a study of T-cell reconstitution after alpha-beta-depleted transplantation in children. General observations from the study: Two months or so post-transplant, alpha-beta T cells reportedly derived from several hundred expanded graft clones.

This CDR3 comprises 18 residues. V dropped 2 bases and J dropped 6; count of bases not matched to a gene: 12. Researchers prepared the TCRbeta library using unique molecular identifiers, the study reports. TCRdb reanalysed the PCR reads using MiXCR and keeps one entry per CDR3 protein. The data show about 900,000 distinct CDR3 sequences, with roughly 31% seen just once and over 25% held by the top ten. A word on this clonotype: Its antigen is not known.

The source was PBMCs, mostly from graft donor cells, collected 360 days after TCRalphabeta/CD19-depleted stem cell transplant. This receptor was identified in a boy younger than two who had a stem cell transplant for SCID, so the T cells may come from the graft donor. The chain couples TRBV12-3 or TRBV12-4 to TRBJ2-3, with 12 nucleotides matching TRBD2. Written as DNA, the CDR3 is TGTGCCAGCAGTTTACCTGGACTAGCGGGGTCCCACCGGGATACGCAGTATTTT. This gives the protein CASSLPGLAGSHRDTQYF.